In its sample, the clone carrying this T cell receptor (beta chain) was seen once. The antigen is not known. The data stem from a study of shared clonotypes between healthy human individuals. Germline-derived CDR1 and CDR2 are LNHDA and SQIVND (reference sequence). The V gene end was trimmed by 3 bases and the J gene end by 5 bases; junction bases not matched to a gene: 6. This CDR3 is built from 15 residues. General study results and limits: Compared with clonotypes that all four donors shared, non-shared clonotypes had lower generation probabilities. The study found approximately 5% of naive CD4 clonotypes shared across four donors.

CD45RO-negative, CCR7-selected cells formed the naive CD8 fraction, which excluded terminally differentiated effector memory CD45RA+ cells. Sequenced by immunoSEQ multiplex PCR; TCRdb stores in-frame clones only, minus some. The table has about 2.1 million clones, just over 90% seen once; the top ten hold around 1.7%. The chain carries TRBV19 and TRBJ2-1; TRBD2 agrees at 8 bases. The TCR sequence derives from a man younger than 35 in good health. Some clones in this sample may be carry-over from other donors' samples. Sequences were obtained from naive CD8+ T cells from PBMCs. As DNA, the CDR3 is TGTGCCAGTAGTATTCTAGCGGGTAACAACAATGAGCAGTTCTTC. Translating it yields CASSILAGNNNEQFF.